Presented here are 18 T cell receptor beta chains from one specimen sequenced in a study of blood T cell repertoires in COVID-19. Libraries were prepared by immunoSEQ multiplex PCR; TCRdb keeps only in-frame clonotypes and omits some of them. This sample carries more than 85,000 clones, 85% to 90% of them seen once, and the ten largest clones take around 1.1%. The sequencing sample was made of peripheral blood. The source of these receptors is a human donor in a cohort sampled during active COVID-19.

This clone was found once. The chain joins TRBV7-3 to TRBJ2-5, with TRBD2 identical over 8 bases. The CDR3 is made up of 17 amino acids. V was clipped by 3 bases and J by 1 base; unmatched bases: 10. Germline-derived CDR1 and CDR2 are SGHTA and FQGTGA. Here the CDR3 reads CASSFVPAGDFQETQYF. Written as DNA, the CDR3 is TGTGCCAGCAGCTTCGTCCCAGCGGGGGATTTCCAAGAGACCCAGTACTTC. Full variable domain (rest looked up from reference TRBV7-3 and TRBJ2-5): GAGVSQTPSNKVTEKGKYVELRCDPISGHTALYWYRQSLGQGPEFLIYFQGTGAADDSGLPNDRFFAVRPEGSVSTLKIQRTERGDSAVYLCASSFVPAGDFQETQYFGPGTRLLVL.

The gene calls are TRBV7-9 and TRBJ1-1; possibly TRBD1 for D (6 bases). V shed 6 bases and J shed 7 bases, with 9 bases lying between them. The CDR3 covers 11 residues. Germline V gene lookup returns CDR1 SEHNR and CDR2 FQNEAQ (reference sequence). The CDR3 DNA is TGTGCCAGCAGGCAGGGGTATGAAGCTTTCTTT. Amino acids: CASRQGYEAFF.

The chain carries TRBV27 and TRBJ2-3; 8 positions agree with TRBD2. The germline V gene encodes CDR1 MNHEY and CDR2 SMNVEV (reference sequence). V gave up 1 base and J gave up 3 bases; unmatched junction bases: 3. The CDR3 totals 15 residues. CDR3 nucleotides: TGTGCCAGCAGTTTATTCGGGGGGGTTACAGATACGCAGTATTTT. As protein: CASSLFGGVTDTQYF.

The chain combines TRBV2 with TRBJ1-1; D might be TRBD1 (6 bases). This CDR3 is 16 amino acids long. Germline V gene sequence: CDR1 SNHLY, CDR2 FYNNEI. The V gene lost 8 bases and the J gene lost 5 bases, with 24 bases spanning the gap. The CDR3: CASLIRAGVLATEAFF. As DNA, the CDR3 is TGTGCCAGCTTGATTAGGGCAGGGGTTTTGGCGACTGAAGCTTTCTTT.

The rearrangement joins TRBV11-2 to TRBJ2-3; the match to TRBD2 covers 8 bases. In germline, CDR1 is SGHAT, CDR2 FQNNGV. The CDR3 runs 18 residues. J gave up 2 bases and V 5 bases, and 15 bases lay outside the gene matches. CDR3 in amino acids: CASSRLRVRGGLTDTQYF. CDR3 bases: TGTGCCAGCAGCCGACTTAGAGTGCGCGGGGGGCTCACAGATACGCAGTATTTT. Complete variable domain (other parts from reference TRBV11-2 and TRBJ2-3): EAGVAQSPRYKIIEKRQSVAFWCNPISGHATLYWYQQILGQGPKLLIQFQNNGVVDDSQLPKDRFSAERLKGVDSTLKIQPAKLEDSAVYLCASSRLRVRGGLTDTQYFGPGTRLTVL.

This sequence joins TRBV7-2 and TRBJ1-1, with 9 bases fitting TRBD1. V was clipped by 5 bases and J by 3 bases; unmatched bases: 13. Germline CDR1 SGHTA, CDR2 FQGNSA. This CDR3 has 17 residues. CDR3 residues: CASSPGTGFGPHTEAFF. In DNA form, the CDR3 reads TGTGCCAGCAGCCCCGGGACAGGGTTTGGGCCTCACACTGAAGCTTTCTTT. Filled out from reference TRBV7-2 and TRBJ1-1, the complete variable domain reads GAGVSQSPSNKVTEKGKDVELRCDPISGHTALYWYRQSLGQGLEFLIYFQGNSAPDKSGLPSDRFSAERTGGSVSTLTIQRTQQEDSAVYLCASSPGTGFGPHTEAFFGQGTRLTVV.

This clone was seen only once. The chain couples TRBV6-6 to TRBJ2-7, with 7 bases lining up with TRBD1. Trimming removed 6 bases from V and 2 bases from J; junction bases left unmatched: 7. The CDR3 covers 14 residues. From germline, CDR1 is MNHNY and CDR2 SVGAGI (reference sequence). CDR3 loop: CASRQRTGTYEQYF. Here the CDR3 DNA reads TGTGCCAGCAGACAACGGACAGGCACCTACGAGCAGTACTTC.

The chain is built from TRBV19 and TRBJ2-4, with D possibly TRBD1 on 6 matching bases. Germline V gene data show CDR1 as LNHDA and CDR2 as SQIVND (reference sequence). The V end lost 5 bases, the J end lost 9 bases, and 14 bases lay between the germline ends. The CDR3 sequence is 13 residues long. DNA for the CDR3: TGTGCCAGTAGTCGCCCCCGAGGGGGCATTCAGTACTTC. Protein sequence: CASSRPRGGIQYF.

The chain has TRBV28 and TRBJ2-1, with 7 nucleotides matching TRBD1. This CDR3 region has 15 residues. Germline values: CDR1 MDHEN, CDR2 SYDVKM. Trimming removed 7 bases from V and 0 bases from J; junction bases left unmatched: 6. The DNA for the CDR3 is TGTGCCAGCAAGAGTGGGACAGTCTCCTACAATGAGCAGTTCTTC. This encodes CASKSGTVSYNEQFF.

The chain has TRBV4-1 and TRBJ2-1; the match to TRBD2 covers 12 bases. Germline V gene data show CDR1 as MGHRA and CDR2 as YSYEKL. CDR3 length equals 18 residues. Unmatched junction bases numbered 6, after V lost 0 bases and J lost 3 bases. The CDR3 DNA sequence: TGCGCCAGCAGCCAAGATGGGCTAGCGGGAGGGAACTACAATGAGCAGTTCTTC. It translates to CASSQDGLAGGNYNEQFF.

The V call is TRBV18, the J call TRBJ2-5; D is undetermined. Germline-derived CDR1 and CDR2 are KGHSH and LQKENI. The CDR3 spans 13 residues. The V gene lost 1 base and the J gene lost 6 bases, with 9 bases spanning the gap. CDR3 in DNA: TGTGCCAGCTCACCACGAGGTCGGCAGACCCAGTACTTC. It yields the protein CASSPRGRQTQYF.

The genes are TRBV14 and TRBJ2-1; 7 nucleotides line up with TRBD2. Germline CDR1 and CDR2: SGHDN and FVKESK. V shed 4 bases and J 7 bases; nucleotides not matched to a gene: 16. The CDR3 covers 17 residues. The CDR3 coding sequence is TGTGCCAGCAGCCCGGTGGTCTTGGCCCAGGGAGGGAATGAGCAGTTCTTC. Protein sequence: CASSPVVLAQGGNEQFF.

The chain combines TRBV6-5 with TRBJ1-5; a possible D gene is TRBD1 (5 bases). This CDR3 comprises 13 residues. V lost 7 bases and J lost 3, with 10 bases in between. Germline V gene sequence: CDR1 MNHEY, CDR2 SVGAGI. The CDR3: CASKTGPNQPQHF. CDR3 sequence (DNA): TGTGCCAGCAAAACAGGTCCCAATCAGCCCCAGCATTTT.

The count of this clone is one. The genes are TRBV6-5 and TRBJ1-5; D is unresolved. The ends were cut back, 6 bases at V and 14 bases at J, with 14 bases in the middle. Germline CDR1 reads MNHEY; CDR2 reads SVGAGI. The CDR3 is made up of 11 amino acids. The CDR3 DNA sequence: TGTGCCAGCAGCAAGGGAGGATTAAAGCATTTT. This codes for CASSKGGLKHF.

The V call is TRBV7-2, the J call TRBJ2-7; 7 bases agree with TRBD2. Trimming took 0 bases from V and 2 from J; bases not matched to a gene: 4. The CDR3 runs 15 residues. Germline values: CDR1 SGHTA, CDR2 FQGNSA. The CDR3 DNA sequence: TGTGCCAGCAGCTTAGCGGGGGGGAACGCCTACGAGCAGTACTTC. Protein sequence: CASSLAGGNAYEQYF.

V usage is TRBV4-1 and J usage is TRBJ2-7; D possibly corresponds to TRBD1 (6 bases). V shed 6 bases and J shed 3 bases, with 15 bases lying between them. Germline V gene sequence: CDR1 MGHRA, CDR2 YSYEKL. The CDR3 totals 14 residues. The CDR3 is CASRAGASFYEQYF. CDR3 DNA: TGCGCCAGCAGGGCAGGGGCGTCCTTCTACGAGCAGTACTTC.

V usage is TRBV6-6 and J usage is TRBJ2-2; 8 positions agree with TRBD1. Germline V gene data show CDR1 as MNHNY and CDR2 as SVGAGI (reference sequence). The CDR3 covers 16 residues. The V segment lost 7 bases and the J segment 0 bases; nucleotides outside the gene matches: 7. CDR3 loop: CASTHPTGANTGELFF. CDR3 coding DNA: TGTGCCAGCACCCACCCGACAGGGGCGAACACCGGGGAGCTGTTTTTT.

This clone was observed once. The V and J genes are TRBV28 and TRBJ2-7; TRBD1 matches at 8 bases. The germline gives CDR1 MDHEN, CDR2 SYDVKM. The V segment lost 6 bases and the J segment 3 bases; nucleotides outside the gene matches: 7. The CDR3 is made up of 14 amino acids. CDR3 in amino acids: CASSPGTGYYEQYF. In DNA form, the CDR3 reads TGTGCCAGCAGCCCCGGGACAGGCTACTACGAGCAGTACTTC.